A selection of T cell receptor beta chains follows, all from one sample in a study of OX40 agonist ivuxolimab in advanced cancers. Sequencing was performed with immunoSEQ multiplex PCR; in TCRdb, only in-frame clones are kept and a portion is missing. There are around 60,000 clones in the sample; nearly 85% occur only once, and about 2.1% lies in the top ten. The specimen was CD4+ or CD8+ T cells sorted from blood, collected in a trial of the OX40 agonist ivuxolimab. The receptors originated from an adult with an advanced solid tumor such as melanoma, head and neck, liver or kidney cancer. Each CDR3 is given with its conserved first and last residue. A D gene is named only where the DNA matches it firmly.

CDR3 protein: CASSGQASNQPQHF
D gene: TRBD1
V gene: TRBV18

CDR3 protein: CASSLDRGGVEKLFF
D gene: TRBD1
V gene: TRBV7-8

CDR3 protein: CASSLTSGESDTQYF
D gene: TRBD2
V gene: TRBV28

CDR3 protein: CASSVERGSFPTDTQYF
D gene: -
V gene: TRBV9

CDR3 protein: CASTQGTGNSPLHF
D gene: TRBD1
V gene: TRBV6-1

CDR3 protein: CASSLEGLAGYSYEQYF
D gene: TRBD2
V gene: TRBV7-6

CDR3 protein: CASSPGGGRETQYF
D gene: TRBD2
V gene: TRBV7-9

CDR3 protein: CASRPGTGETQYF
D gene: TRBD1
V gene: TRBV5-6

CDR3 protein: CASSSDRAGTGELFF
D gene: TRBD1
V gene: TRBV7-3

CDR3 protein: CASSPASGRRLTQYF
D gene: TRBD2
V gene: TRBV6-5

CDR3 protein: CASSPDRVYGYTF
D gene: TRBD1
V gene: TRBV11-2

CDR3 protein: CASSSTSGTGELFF
D gene: TRBD2
V gene: TRBV9

CDR3 protein: CASSLARTGPYEQYF
D gene: TRBD1
V gene: TRBV7-9

CDR3 protein: CASSIAGIGAVSTYEQYF
D gene: -
V gene: TRBV19

CDR3 protein: CAWSDQETQYF
D gene: -
V gene: TRBV30

CDR3 protein: CAWSQYEQFF
D gene: -
V gene: TRBV30

CDR3 protein: CASSPLDSTDTQYF
D gene: -
V gene: TRBV18

CDR3 protein: CATSRDLRRDRDTGELFF
D gene: -
V gene: TRBV15

CDR3 protein: CASSSRGGAGYGYTF
D gene: TRBD1
V gene: TRBV19

CDR3 protein: CASRRTARYSPLHF
D gene: -
V gene: TRBV2

CDR3 protein: CASSPDLVGLVTEQFF
D gene: -
V gene: TRBV5-4

CDR3 protein: CASGGTSGPLYEQYF
D gene: TRBD2
V gene: TRBV6-6

CDR3 protein: CASSLLGQWSDTYNEQFF
D gene: -
V gene: TRBV5-6

CDR3 protein: CAIRDRTGENEQYF
D gene: TRBD1
V gene: TRBV10-3

CDR3 protein: CAWSVSGADYEQYF
D gene: -
V gene: TRBV30

CDR3 protein: CASSRPGAVKYFF
D gene: -
V gene: TRBV28

CDR3 protein: CAPRRNRGDEQYF
D gene: -
V gene: TRBV5-3

CDR3 protein: CASMYQGNQPQHF
D gene: -
V gene: TRBV2

CDR3 protein: CASSVGGRRGQETQYF
D gene: -
V gene: TRBV9

CDR3 protein: CAWSVSGFTEAFF
D gene: -
V gene: TRBV30

CDR3 protein: CASGRGLGNTIYF
D gene: -
V gene: TRBV7-2

CDR3 protein: CASSRGLAELYEQYF
D gene: TRBD2
V gene: TRBV7-9

CDR3 protein: CASSQDTTGGVNSPLHF
D gene: TRBD1
V gene: TRBV4-3

CDR3 protein: CASSLLNYEQYF
D gene: -
V gene: TRBV5-5

CDR3 protein: CASSSQGVAQYF
D gene: TRBD1
V gene: TRBV7-9

CDR3 protein: CASSIFRDTFSNQPQHF
D gene: -
V gene: TRBV7-9

CDR3 protein: CASSRDRLQETQYF
D gene: TRBD1
V gene: TRBV27

CDR3 protein: CASSPGLAGYNEQFF
D gene: TRBD2
V gene: TRBV10-1

CDR3 protein: CASSSRGGSQETQYF
D gene: TRBD2
V gene: TRBV6-6

CDR3 protein: CASSHDLRGRVVGEQYF
D gene: TRBD2
V gene: TRBV14

CDR3 protein: CAWSRVVGTDTQYF
D gene: -
V gene: TRBV30

CDR3 protein: CASSVSQDGGVEKLFF
D gene: -
V gene: TRBV9

CDR3 protein: CASSQAGGDSPLHF
D gene: -
V gene: TRBV18

CDR3 protein: CASSWSGGADTQYF
D gene: TRBD2
V gene: TRBV5-1

CDR3 protein: CASSPGTRKNEQFF
D gene: TRBD2
V gene: TRBV5-4

CDR3 protein: CASSLNRQGGDTQYF
D gene: -
V gene: TRBV11-2

CDR3 protein: CASSLGINYGYTF
D gene: -
V gene: TRBV7-2

CDR3 protein: CSTRGAYEQYF
D gene: -
V gene: TRBV20-1

CDR3 protein: CASSRWANTEAFF
D gene: -
V gene: TRBV5-6

CDR3 protein: CAFYESAGELFF
D gene: -
V gene: TRBV30

CDR3 protein: CASSSSGSYPYNEQFF
D gene: -
V gene: TRBV28

CDR3 protein: CASSYNDRGLEKLFF
D gene: TRBD1
V gene: TRBV6-6

CDR3 protein: CAWSITRGGTQYF
D gene: -
V gene: TRBV30

CDR3 protein: CASSVLSGTGHEQYF
D gene: TRBD1
V gene: TRBV9

CDR3 protein: CASSPTGNYGYTF
D gene: TRBD1
V gene: TRBV18

CDR3 protein: CASSIWDGELFF
D gene: -
V gene: TRBV19

CDR3 protein: CASSPGTEAFF
D gene: -
V gene: TRBV28